Following are 26 T cell receptor beta chains from one sample sequenced in a study of TIL therapy for anti-PD-1-resistant metastatic lung cancer. Time point: pre-treatment sample, taken before nivolumab and TIL therapy. The libraries were made with immunoSEQ v3. The table came from immunoSEQ multiplex PCR; TCRdb's copy has only in-frame clones and leaves some out. The sample lists about 32,000 clones; about 70% were seen once. The source was blood, collected at baseline. These receptors originate from a woman between 25 and 85 years old with non-small cell lung cancer.

This clone was observed a single time. The chain links TRBV7-9 to TRBJ2-5, with 7 bases matching TRBD2. The CDR3 covers 14 residues. CDR1 is SEHNR and CDR2 is FQNEAQ in the germline V gene (reference sequence). Trimming removed 5 bases from V and 3 bases from J; junction bases left unmatched: 6. The CDR3 DNA sequence: TGTGCCAGCAGCGGGGGAGGGGTCGAAGAGACCCAGTACTTC. Residues: CASSGGGVEETQYF. The entire variable domain, with the rest obtained from reference TRBV7-9 and TRBJ2-5, is as follows: DTGVSQNPRHKITKRGQNVTFRCDPISEHNRLYWYRQTLGQGPEFLTYFQNEAQLEKSRLLSDRFSAERPKGSFSTLEIQRTEQGDSAMYLCASSGGGVEETQYFGPGTRLLVL.

This clone was picked up one time. The chain combines TRBV27 with TRBJ2-6; 8 positions match TRBD2. V dropped 7 bases and J dropped 1; count of bases not matched to a gene: 9. Germline V gene lookup returns CDR1 MNHEY and CDR2 SMNVEV (reference sequence). This CDR3 has 17 residues. CDR3 nucleotide sequence: TGTGCCAGCACCGGGGGGGCGGGAGTGTCTGGGGCCAACGTCCTGACTTTC. Protein product: CASTGGAGVSGANVLTF. The variable domain in full, with the rest retrieved from reference TRBV27 and TRBJ2-6, is EAQVTQNPRYLITVTGKKLTVTCSQNMNHEYMSWYRQDPGLGLRQIYYSMNVEVTDKGDVPEGYKVSRKEKRNFPLILESPSPNQTSLYFCASTGGAGVSGANVLTFGAGSRLTVL.

V is TRBV2 and J is TRBJ2-7; maybe TRBD2 (5 bases). Per the germline V gene, CDR1 is SNHLY and CDR2 is FYNNEI. CDR3 length: 11 residues. V was pared by 2 bases and J by 7 bases, with 6 bases between. The CDR3 nucleotides read TGTGCCAGCAGTGAATGGAGGGAGCAGTACTTC. Protein: CASSEWREQYF.

V usage is TRBV2 and J usage is TRBJ2-7; 8 bases map to TRBD1. After removal of 6 bases from V and 6 bases from J, the junction contained 10 bases not matched to a gene. Germline V gene sequence: CDR1 SNHLY, CDR2 FYNNEI. This CDR3 comprises 14 residues. The CDR3 sequence: CASRHDRGEVEQYF. The CDR3 DNA reads as TGTGCCAGCAGGCACGACAGGGGTGAGGTCGAGCAGTACTTC.

V gene TRBV4-1 combines with J gene TRBJ2-1; 7 bases line up with TRBD2. The CDR3 is made up of 17 amino acids. Germline V lookup: CDR1 MGHRA, CDR2 YSYEKL. V dropped 3 bases and J dropped 0; count of bases not matched to a gene: 8. CDR3 region: CASSHVGRGSSYNEQFF. For the CDR3, the DNA is TGCGCCAGCAGCCACGTAGGGCGGGGGAGCTCCTACAATGAGCAGTTCTTC.

This clone was recorded only once. CDR3 DNA sequence: TGTGCCAGCAGTGGACTGCAAGAGACCCAGTACTTC. Encoded protein: CASSGLQETQYF. The gene calls are TRBV28 and TRBJ2-5; possible D gene TRBD2, 5 bases. Germline CDR1 MDHEN, CDR2 SYDVKM. The V end was cut by 5 bases, the J end by 2 bases, with 6 bases between. The CDR3 sequence is 12 residues long.

This clone was seen just once. The chain recombines TRBV6-1 with TRBJ1-2; D is unclear. V was shortened by 1 base and J by 4 bases, with 13 bases between the two germline ends. The CDR3 is 15 amino acids. The V gene's germline CDR1 is MNHNS and CDR2 SASEGT. The CDR3 bases are TGTGCCAGCAGTGAAGGTCTGGGGATTTTCTATGGCTACACCTTC. Protein: CASSEGLGIFYGYTF.

The DNA for the CDR3 is TGTGCCAGCACCGACAGGGGGTCTAACTATGGCTACACCTTC. Amino acid sequence: CASTDRGSNYGYTF. The genes are TRBV7-9 and TRBJ1-2; 9 nucleotides align to TRBD1. Germline V gives CDR1 SEHNR, CDR2 FQNEAQ (reference sequence). This CDR3 has 14 amino acids. With 7 bases clipped from V and 0 bases from J, the junction kept 3 bases outside the gene matches.

The chain has TRBV29-1 and TRBJ2-3; unclear D gene. CDR1 SQVTM and CDR2 ANQGSEA come from the germline V gene. V was shortened by 4 bases and J by 2 bases, with 19 bases between the two germline ends. The CDR3 is made up of 16 amino acids. In nucleotides, the CDR3 is TGCAGCGTTGGAAGGAAAACCCACCTACACACAGATACGCAGTATTTT. This encodes CSVGRKTHLHTDTQYF.

The chain couples TRBV5-6 to TRBJ2-5, with 9 bases fitting TRBD2. In germline, CDR1 is SGHDT, CDR2 YYEEEE. The ends lost 2 bases at V and 5 bases at J; junction bases unmatched: 10. The CDR3 spans 16 residues. The CDR3 DNA is TGTGCCAGCAGCTTTCTCGCGGGGGGGGCGCAGGAGACCCAGTACTTC. It codes for CASSFLAGGAQETQYF.

This clone was observed a few times. V and J are TRBV6-1 and TRBJ1-1; D gene unclear. Trimming took 7 bases from V and 2 from J, leaving 11 bases between them. Germline V gene sequence: CDR1 MNHNS, CDR2 SASEGT. The CDR3 runs 13 residues. The CDR3 DNA sequence: TGTGCCAGCATGATGCGGGCAAACACTGAAGCTTTCTTT. Amino acid sequence: CASMMRANTEAFF.

This clone was detected a few times. The chain carries TRBV27 and TRBJ2-1; 8 bases match TRBD2. V gave up 0 bases and J gave up 7 bases; unmatched junction bases: 5. Germline lookup yields CDR1 MNHEY and CDR2 SMNVEV (reference sequence). This CDR3 is 15 amino acids long. The DNA of the CDR3 is TGTGCCAGCAGTTTATCCGGCGGGGGGAAGAATGAGCAGTTCTTC. Its translation is CASSLSGGGKNEQFF.

This clone has more than one count but fewer than ten. The chain uses TRBV5-1 and TRBJ1-2; D remains unclear. The CDR3 contains 13 residues. In germline, CDR1 is SGHRS, CDR2 YFSETQ. V lost 2 bases, J lost 1 base, and 6 bases lay in between. Here the CDR3 DNA reads TGCGCCAGCAGCTTTGACCGTAACTATGGCTACACCTTC. Its translation: CASSFDRNYGYTF.

The chain has TRBV9 and TRBJ1-2; D not resolved. V was shortened by 0 bases and J by 4 bases, with 16 bases between the two germline ends. This CDR3 is 16 amino acids long. The germline gives CDR1 SGDLS, CDR2 YYNGEE. CDR3 coding DNA: TGTGCCAGCAGCGTAGAGACTACCATTAACCTCTATGGCTACACCTTC. Translated, it gives CASSVETTINLYGYTF.

The sample holds one count of this clone. This chain uses TRBV18 with TRBJ1-1; 10 bases agree with TRBD1. Germline V gene lookup returns CDR1 KGHSH and CDR2 LQKENI. The CDR3 consists of 14 residues. The V segment lost 8 bases and the J segment 2 bases; nucleotides outside the gene matches: 5. CDR3 loop: CASRQGARNTEAFF. CDR3 sequence (DNA): TGTGCCAGCAGACAGGGGGCGAGAAACACTGAAGCTTTCTTT.

The chain links TRBV12-1 to TRBJ2-7; TRBD1 reflects the table's D call only, with no check against the DNA. TRBV12-1 is an annotated pseudogene. The CDR3 length is 22 residues. CDR3: CASSSPSRVGTEGIRDVCGQYF. CDR3 sequence (DNA): TGTGCCAGCAGCTCCCCAAGTCGTGTAGGGACAGAGGGAATTAGGGACGTATGTGGGCAGTACTTC.

The chain recombines TRBV28 with TRBJ2-7, with D uncertain. Per germline, CDR1 MDHEN and CDR2 SYDVKM. Trimming pared 4 bases from V and 2 bases from J, leaving 6 bases between. This CDR3 contains 12 residues. This CDR3 reads CASSSPPYEQYF. CDR3 bases: TGTGCCAGCAGTTCGCCCCCCTACGAGCAGTACTTC.

J is TRBJ2-2 and V is TRBV11-2, with D possibly TRBD1 on 5 matching bases. The CDR3 totals 15 residues. Between the trimmed V and J ends, which lost 3 bases and 5 bases, there was a span of 13 bases. Per the germline V gene, CDR1 is SGHAT and CDR2 is FQNNGV. In DNA form, the CDR3 reads TGTGCCAGCAGCTTGCGACAGAGACCAACCGGGGAGCTGTTTTTT. Protein: CASSLRQRPTGELFF. Filled out from reference TRBV11-2 and TRBJ2-2, the complete variable domain reads EAGVAQSPRYKIIEKRQSVAFWCNPISGHATLYWYQQILGQGPKLLIQFQNNGVVDDSQLPKDRFSAERLKGVDSTLKIQPAKLEDSAVYLCASSLRQRPTGELFFGEGSRLTVL.

The chain has TRBV5-1 and TRBJ2-2; D is undetermined. Germline loops: CDR1 SGHRS, CDR2 YFSETQ. The CDR3 extends over 13 amino acids. V was clipped by 2 bases and J by 4 bases, with 6 bases between them. DNA for the CDR3: TGCGCCAGCAGCTTTACTTTCACCGGGGAGCTGTTTTTT. The encoded protein is CASSFTFTGELFF.

The J gene is TRBJ1-1, the V gene TRBV27; D perhaps matches TRBD1 (5 bases). Trimming removed 3 bases from V and 0 bases from J, with 5 bases in between. Germline V gives CDR1 MNHEY, CDR2 SMNVEV (reference sequence). The CDR3 extends over 13 amino acids. The CDR3 sequence: CASSLGLNTEAFF. The CDR3 DNA is TGTGCCAGCAGTTTGGGACTGAACACTGAAGCTTTCTTT.

The chain combines TRBV11-2 with TRBJ2-1; 7 bases align to TRBD1. This CDR3 comprises 14 residues. Germline trimming cut 4 bases from V and 7 bases from J; bases unmatched to any gene: 7. CDR1 is SGHAT, CDR2 FQNNGV, per germline. The CDR3 nucleotides read TGTGCCAGCAGCTCCACAGGGGCCTGGAATGAGCAGTTCTTC. Protein product: CASSSTGAWNEQFF.

The rearrangement joins TRBV2 to TRBJ2-1; 10 nucleotides agree with TRBD2. Unmatched junction bases numbered 4, after V lost 6 bases and J lost 14 bases. CDR3 size: 11 residues. Germline V gene data show CDR1 as SNHLY and CDR2 as FYNNEI. The CDR3 sequence is CASRRTSGEFF. As DNA, the CDR3 is TGTGCCAGCAGGCGGACTAGCGGTGAGTTCTTC.

The chain joins TRBV7-9 to TRBJ2-1; TRBD2 matches at 9 bases. The CDR3 consists of 16 residues. V was pared by 5 bases and J by 16 bases, with 21 bases of the junction left unmatched. Germline V CDR1 and CDR2: SEHNR, FQNEAQ (reference sequence). DNA of the CDR3: TGTGCCAGCAGCGCCGGGCGGCCTAGCGCGGGGGGGGTTGGTTTCTTC. Translating it yields CASSAGRPSAGGVGFF.

This sequence joins TRBV12-5 and TRBJ2-3; the match to TRBD2 covers 7 bases. Looked up from germline, CDR1 is LGHNT and CDR2 is FRNRAP. This CDR3 spans 18 amino acids. V lost 2 bases and J lost 0; bases outside the gene matches: 11. CDR3 sequence (DNA): TGTGCTAGTGGTTTGAGGGCTAGCGGAGGGAATAGCACAGATACGCAGTATTTT. Its protein product is CASGLRASGGNSTDTQYF. Based on the CDR3 plus reference TRBV12-5 and TRBJ2-3, the full variable domain is DARVTQTPRHKVTEMGQEVTMRCQPILGHNTVFWYRQTMMQGLELLAYFRNRAPLDDSGMPKDRFSAEMPDATLATLKIQPSEPRDSAVYFCASGLRASGGNSTDTQYFGPGTRLTVL.

The chain recombines TRBV6-6 with TRBJ2-2; D tentatively fits TRBD1 or TRBD2 (5 bases each). The CDR3 runs 15 residues. Per the germline V gene, CDR1 is MNHNY and CDR2 is SVGAGI (reference sequence). The V end was cut by 3 bases, the J end by 6 bases, with 14 bases between. The CDR3 loop reads CASSYWGRAAGELFF. CDR3 sequence (DNA): TGTGCCAGCAGTTATTGGGGGAGAGCCGCCGGGGAGCTGTTTTTT.

This chain uses TRBV19 with TRBJ1-1; 7 bases are shared with TRBD1. The trim removed 0 bases at V and 5 bases at J, leaving 12 bases unmatched. The germline V gene has CDR1 LNHDA and CDR2 SQIVND (reference sequence). There are 17 residues in the CDR3. The CDR3 here is CASSIDLKGAAYTEAFF. CDR3 nucleotide sequence: TGTGCCAGTAGTATAGATCTAAAGGGGGCGGCTTATACTGAAGCTTTCTTT.